The 16 T cell receptor beta chains given below trace back to one sample, sequenced in a study of T cell responses to AZD1222 COVID-19 vaccine. The table came from immunoSEQ multiplex PCR; TCRdb's copy has only in-frame clones and leaves some out. The sample yields around 130,000 clones, more than 85% seen once. The sample here was peripheral blood, taken 28 days after the second AZD1222 dose. These receptor sequences come from an adult who received the AZD1222 COVID-19 vaccine.

The CDR3 sequence is CASSRDRGQDSPLHF. DNA of the CDR3: TGCGCCAGCAGCAGGGACAGGGGGCAGGATTCACCCCTCCACTTT. V is TRBV5-1 and J is TRBJ1-6; 12 bases line up with TRBD1. Trimming cost V 4 bases and J 8 bases; bases outside gene matches: 4. CDR1 and CDR2 (germline): SGHRS, YFSETQ. CDR3 length equals 15 residues.

The gene calls are TRBV6-5 and TRBJ1-2; 9 nucleotides agree with TRBD1. J was trimmed by 4 bases and V by 5 bases; bases with no gene match: 8. This CDR3 is 15 amino acids long. Germline lookup yields CDR1 MNHEY and CDR2 SVGAGI. Here the CDR3 reads CASSRAGTGTYGYTF. The CDR3 DNA is TGTGCCAGCAGTCGAGCCGGGACAGGGACCTATGGCTACACCTTC.

The rearrangement uses TRBV7-3 and TRBJ1-1, with no clear D. V was trimmed by 5 bases and J by 0 bases, leaving 7 bases between them. The CDR3 is 13 amino acids. Germline lookup yields CDR1 SGHTA and CDR2 FQGTGA. Here the CDR3 reads CASSPHMNTEAFF. CDR3 nucleotide sequence: TGTGCCAGCAGCCCCCACATGAACACTGAAGCTTTCTTT.

The rearrangement links TRBV2 to TRBJ2-7, with D possibly being TRBD1 (5 bases). The CDR3 is made up of 14 amino acids. CDR1 is SNHLY, CDR2 FYNNEI, per germline. Trimming pared 7 bases from V and 2 bases from J, leaving 15 bases between. CDR3 nucleotides: TGTGCCAGCAAGGGGCAGGGCGTAGCCTACGAGCAGTACTTC. As protein: CASKGQGVAYEQYF.

The genes are TRBV9 and TRBJ2-2, with D maybe TRBD1 (7 bases). The CDR3 has 16 amino acids. Trimming cost V 0 bases and J 4 bases, with 13 bases left between them. Germline lookup yields CDR1 SGDLS and CDR2 YYNGEE. CDR3 in DNA: TGTGCCAGCAGCGTAGGGCAGGGGGGAAGCACCGGGGAGCTGTTTTTT. Amino acid sequence: CASSVGQGGSTGELFF.

The chain couples TRBV19 to TRBJ2-1; 11 bases line up with TRBD2. CDR1 and CDR2 from the germline V gene are LNHDA and SQIVND (reference sequence). The CDR3 has 13 residues. V was clipped by 7 bases and J by 10 bases; unmatched bases: 6. The CDR3 reads CASNSGGDGEQFF. The CDR3 region has the DNA TGTGCCAGTAATAGCGGGGGGGATGGAGAGCAGTTCTTC.

This chain uses TRBV9 with TRBJ1-2, with D hard to call. CDR3 length equals 15 residues. Looked up from germline, CDR1 is SGDLS and CDR2 is YYNGEE. V was cut by 3 bases and J by 6 bases, with 18 bases left in between. CDR3 DNA sequence: TGTGCCAGCAGCGCCTCCCTAAGAAAAGGAGATGGCTACACCTTC. It codes for CASSASLRKGDGYTF.

This clone has only a few counts. CDR3 DNA: TGTGCCAGCAGTTACGGGGAACAAGAGACCCAGTACTTC. This translates into CASSYGEQETQYF. The V call is TRBV6-6, the J call TRBJ2-5; no clear D gene. V was clipped by 2 bases and J by 2 bases, with 6 bases between them. Germline V gene data show CDR1 as MNHNY and CDR2 as SVGAGI (reference sequence). This CDR3 comprises 13 residues.

V and J are TRBV2 and TRBJ1-5; D remains ambiguous. Germline V gene lookup returns CDR1 SNHLY and CDR2 FYNNEI. Trimming removed 8 bases at V and 0 bases at J, with 11 bases between. The CDR3 extends over 14 amino acids. CDR3 DNA: TGTGCCAGCCCCCTGGACCGTAGCAATCAGCCCCAGCATTTT. Protein sequence: CASPLDRSNQPQHF.

The chain combines TRBV20-1 with TRBJ1-1; the match to TRBD1 covers 7 bases. J gave up 4 bases and V 3 bases, and 5 bases lay outside the gene matches. Germline values: CDR1 DFQATT, CDR2 SNEGSKA (reference sequence). The CDR3 has 13 residues. Here the CDR3 reads CSASDNRGTEAFF. The CDR3 DNA reads TGCAGTGCTAGTGACAACAGGGGCACTGAAGCTTTCTTT.

The chain combines TRBV7-9 with TRBJ1-1; no clear D. V gave up 1 base and J gave up 2 bases, with 11 bases separating them. This CDR3 has 15 residues. Per the germline V gene, CDR1 is SEHNR and CDR2 is FQNEAQ (reference sequence). CDR3 residues: CASSLVWAANTEAFF. CDR3 nucleotide sequence: TGTGCCAGCAGCTTAGTCTGGGCCGCAAACACTGAAGCTTTCTTT.

The rearrangement joins TRBV4-2 to TRBJ1-3, with D unclear. V lost 2 bases, J lost 2 bases, and 10 bases lay in between. Germline-derived CDR1 and CDR2 are LGHNA and YNFKEQ. The CDR3 loop spans 15 amino acids. In nucleotides, the CDR3 is TGTGCCAGCAGCCAACGTGGCAGAACTGGAAACACCATATATTTT. It specifies CASSQRGRTGNTIYF.

This clone came up once. The genes are TRBV7-9 and TRBJ1-2; TRBD1 agrees at 7 bases. V shed 4 bases and J 4 bases; nucleotides not matched to a gene: 6. CDR1 is SEHNR and CDR2 is FQNEAQ in the germline V gene (reference sequence). This CDR3 region has 14 residues. The CDR3 region is CASSSDRAPYGYTF. CDR3 DNA sequence: TGTGCCAGCAGCTCAGACAGGGCCCCCTATGGCTACACCTTC.

This sequence joins TRBV7-9 and TRBJ1-6; possibly TRBD1 for D (5 bases). The V gene's germline CDR1 is SEHNR and CDR2 FQNEAQ (reference sequence). The ends were cut back, 3 bases at V and 7 bases at J, with 7 bases in the middle. This CDR3 is 13 amino acids long. DNA of the CDR3: TGTGCCAGCAGCTTTGGGGGAAATTCACCCCTCCACTTT. Its translation is CASSFGGNSPLHF.

The chain employs TRBV7-9 and TRBJ1-2; TRBD1 matches 7 bases. Trimming cost V 5 bases and J 2 bases; bases outside gene matches: 8. Germline loops: CDR1 SEHNR, CDR2 FQNEAQ (reference sequence). This CDR3 has 15 residues. CDR3 nucleotide sequence: TGTGCCAGCAGCCCGTCCGGGACAGTAAACTATGGCTACACCTTC. Encoded protein: CASSPSGTVNYGYTF. Combining the CDR3 with reference TRBV7-9 and TRBJ1-2 gives the whole variable domain DTGVSQNPRHKITKRGQNVTFRCDPISEHNRLYWYRQTLGQGPEFLTYFQNEAQLEKSRLLSDRFSAERPKGSFSTLEIQRTEQGDSAMYLCASSPSGTVNYGYTFGSGTRLTVV.

The chain couples TRBV19 to TRBJ2-3; unclear D gene. Trimming took off 7 bases at V and 1 base at J, with 9 bases between the two ends. Germline loops: CDR1 LNHDA, CDR2 SQIVND (reference sequence). The CDR3 spans 13 residues. CDR3 DNA: TGTGCCAGTAAACCCACCGGCACAGATACGCAGTATTTT. Its protein is CASKPTGTDTQYF.